This entry lists 20 T cell receptor beta chains sequenced from one sample in a study of shared clonotypes between healthy human individuals. Produced via immunoSEQ multiplex PCR; TCRdb's table is partial and in-frame only. Of a few million clones in the sample, approximately 95% were seen once. Sequencing was performed on naive CD4+ T cells from PBMCs. The subset was: CD45RA+ positively selected. Source of these receptors: a man aged 18 to 29 in good health. Some clones in this sample may be carry-over from other donors' samples.

CDR3 loop: CATSIGGQRKNIQYF. CDR3 nucleotide sequence: TGTGCCACCAGCATCGGGGGCCAGAGAAAAAACATTCAGTACTTC. V gene TRBV15 combines with J gene TRBJ2-4, with D perhaps being TRBD1 or TRBD2 (6 bases each). The CDR3 extends over 15 amino acids. Trimming pared 4 bases from V and 4 bases from J, leaving 14 bases between. The germline gives CDR1 LNHNV, CDR2 YYDKDF (reference sequence).

V and J are TRBV4-3 and TRBJ1-2; 8 bases fit TRBD1. Germline V gene data show CDR1 as LGHNA and CDR2 as YSLEER. V lost 0 bases, J lost 4 bases, and 4 bases stayed unmatched. The CDR3 is 15 amino acids. This CDR3 reads CASSQETGVFYGYTF. The CDR3 coding sequence is TGCGCCAGCAGCCAAGAGACAGGGGTATTCTATGGCTACACCTTC.

This clone has a handful of counts. This rearrangement joins TRBV6-5 to TRBJ1-2, with 8 nucleotides matching TRBD1. The CDR3 spans 15 residues. Trimming cost V 5 bases and J 8 bases; bases outside gene matches: 13. CDR1 and CDR2 (germline): MNHEY, SVGAGI. CDR3 sequence: CASSARTGNSRGYTF. The CDR3 bases are TGTGCCAGCAGTGCCCGGACAGGGAACAGTCGAGGCTACACCTTC.

This sequence joins TRBV15 and TRBJ1-4; maybe TRBD1 (5 bases). The CDR3 runs to 14 residues. V lost 2 bases and J 10 bases, leaving 14 bases between the germline ends. Germline values: CDR1 LNHNV, CDR2 YYDKDF (reference sequence). CDR3 sequence reads: CATSRSRTGGKLFF. In nucleotides, the CDR3 is TGTGCCACCAGCAGATCACGGACTGGGGGAAAACTGTTTTTT.

The sample holds a few counts of this clone. This rearrangement joins TRBV19 to TRBJ1-1, with 9 bases that match TRBD1. The germline CDR1 and CDR2 sequences are LNHDA and SQIVND (reference sequence). V shed 6 bases and J 8 bases; nucleotides not matched to a gene: 7. The CDR3 is made up of 13 amino acids. The chain's CDR3 is CASSGTGKREAFF. The CDR3 region has the DNA TGTGCCAGTAGCGGGACAGGGAAGAGGGAAGCTTTCTTT.

This chain links TRBV18 with TRBJ1-1; no clear D. CDR1 KGHSH and CDR2 LQKENI come from the germline V gene. This CDR3 is built from 13 residues. Trimming took off 6 bases at V and 3 bases at J, with 11 bases between the two ends. The CDR3 reads CASSGRVDTEAFF. The CDR3 DNA follows: TGTGCCAGCTCGGGCCGCGTGGACACTGAAGCTTTCTTT.

The chain recombines TRBV5-1 with TRBJ1-1; D unclear. V was cut by 4 bases and J by 1 base, with 8 bases left in between. Germline CDR1 is SGHRS and CDR2 is YFSETQ. There are 13 residues in the CDR3. The CDR3 bases are TGCGCCAGCAGCGCAGGACCGAACACTGAAGCTTTCTTT. Protein product: CASSAGPNTEAFF.

The chain combines TRBV4-1 with TRBJ1-2, with TRBD1 matching over 10 bases. CDR3 length: 16 residues. J lost 2 bases, V lost 4 bases, and 7 bases had no gene match. Germline-derived CDR1 and CDR2 are MGHRA and YSYEKL. CDR3 loop: CASSPTGQGRNYGYTF. CDR3 bases: TGCGCCAGCAGCCCCACGGGACAGGGGAGAAACTATGGCTACACCTTC.

The V call is TRBV19, the J call TRBJ2-1; 8 nucleotides agree with TRBD2. Germline assignment: CDR1 LNHDA and CDR2 SQIVND (reference sequence). The length of the CDR3 is 16 residues. The V segment lost 3 bases and the J segment 6 bases; nucleotides outside the gene matches: 10. The CDR3: CASSMGGTRRGNEQFF. In DNA, the CDR3 is TGTGCCAGTAGTATGGGGGGGACTAGAAGAGGCAATGAGCAGTTCTTC.

This clone was seen once. The V gene is TRBV11-2, the J gene TRBJ2-3; 8 bases align to TRBD2. The germline gives CDR1 SGHAT, CDR2 FQNNGV. The CDR3 sequence is 12 residues long. Trimming at V came to 3 bases and at J to 7 bases, leaving 0 bases not matched to a gene. The chain's CDR3 is CASSFSGNTQYF. CDR3 nucleotides: TGTGCCAGCAGCTTTAGCGGGAATACGCAGTATTTT.

This chain joins TRBV27 and TRBJ2-1, with D perhaps TRBD2 (7 bases). CDR1 MNHEY and CDR2 SMNVEV come from the germline V gene (reference sequence). The length of the CDR3 is 15 residues. The V end was cut by 6 bases, the J end by 5 bases, with 17 bases between. DNA for the CDR3: TGTGCCAGCAGGGGCCTGGGGGGGGCTCACAATGAGCAGTTCTTC. Its translation: CASRGLGGAHNEQFF.

This chain joins TRBV6-1 and TRBJ1-5, with 7 bases matching TRBD1. Trimming at V came to 7 bases and at J to 3 bases, leaving 6 bases not matched to a gene. Looked up from germline, CDR1 is MNHNS and CDR2 is SASEGT. The CDR3 covers 14 residues. Written as DNA, the CDR3 is TGTGCCAGCACCCGACAGGGTGCCAATCAGCCCCAGCATTTT. Amino acids: CASTRQGANQPQHF.

This clone was counted only a few times. V is TRBV6-1 and J is TRBJ1-5; D ambiguous. Between the trimmed V and J ends, which lost 8 bases and 4 bases, there was a span of 12 bases. This CDR3 contains 13 residues. Germline V gene data show CDR1 as MNHNS and CDR2 as SASEGT. This CDR3 is CASGEQTNQPQHF. The DNA of the CDR3 is TGTGCCAGCGGAGAGCAGACTAATCAGCCCCAGCATTTT.

For the CDR3, the DNA is TGTGCCAGCAGTCCGGGACTAGCGGCCTACGAGCAGTACTTC. Amino acid sequence: CASSPGLAAYEQYF. This chain joins TRBV27 and TRBJ2-7; 11 positions agree with TRBD2. After removal of 5 bases from V and 2 bases from J, the junction contained 2 bases not matched to a gene. Germline loops: CDR1 MNHEY, CDR2 SMNVEV (reference sequence). The CDR3 loop spans 14 amino acids.

The chain recombines TRBV5-1 with TRBJ2-6, with TRBD1 identical over 10 bases. V gave up 6 bases and J gave up 0 bases; unmatched junction bases: 12. CDR1 SGHRS and CDR2 YFSETQ come from the germline V gene. The CDR3 is made up of 19 amino acids. CDR3 sequence: CASISGTGVPNSGANVLTF. CDR3 sequence (DNA): TGCGCCAGCATATCCGGGACAGGGGTCCCAAACTCTGGGGCCAACGTCCTGACTTTC.

This clone was counted once. This chain joins TRBV7-9 and TRBJ2-1; D gene uncertain. The germline gives CDR1 SEHNR, CDR2 FQNEAQ (reference sequence). V gave up 8 bases and J gave up 7 bases, with 6 bases separating them. The CDR3 contains 10 residues. Here the CDR3 reads CASGQNEQFF. Written as DNA, the CDR3 is TGTGCCAGCGGCCAAAATGAGCAGTTCTTC.

This chain uses TRBV6-6 with TRBJ2-1; D is uncertain. Germline V gene lookup returns CDR1 MNHNY and CDR2 SVGAGI (reference sequence). CDR3 length: 16 residues. V dropped 5 bases and J dropped 7 bases, with 21 bases sitting between them. CDR3 nucleotides: TGTGCCAGCAGTAGGCGTCAATCAGAGGTTAGAAATGAGCAGTTCTTC. Its translation is CASSRRQSEVRNEQFF.

The chain links TRBV18 to TRBJ1-5; TRBD1 agrees at 8 bases. The CDR3 extends over 17 amino acids. The V gene's germline CDR1 is KGHSH and CDR2 LQKENI. After removal of 5 bases from V and 0 bases from J, the junction contained 9 bases not matched to a gene. CDR3: CASSGGQGLYSNQPQHF. As DNA, the CDR3 is TGTGCCAGCTCAGGTGGACAGGGACTATATAGCAATCAGCCCCAGCATTTT.

The chain joins TRBV28 to TRBJ2-6; D gene ambiguous. CDR1 is MDHEN, CDR2 SYDVKM, per germline. Trimming pared 3 bases from V and 0 bases from J, leaving 6 bases between. The CDR3 extends over 15 amino acids. The CDR3 is CASSLLLSGANVLTF. CDR3 bases: TGTGCCAGCAGTTTGCTACTCTCTGGGGCCAACGTCCTGACTTTC.

The chain combines TRBV9 with TRBJ2-3; 7 bases align to TRBD2. The CDR3 is 16 residues long. CDR1 is SGDLS, CDR2 YYNGEE, per germline. The trim removed 1 base at V and 3 bases at J, leaving 8 bases unmatched. The CDR3 DNA sequence: TGTGCCAGCAGCGTAAGGGGCGGGAGTGTTACAGATACGCAGTATTTT. Encoded protein: CASSVRGGSVTDTQYF.